Presented here are 17 T cell receptor beta chains from one specimen sequenced in a study of OX40 agonist ivuxolimab in advanced cancers. Generated by immunoSEQ multiplex PCR, the TCRdb table keeps only in-frame clones and is missing some. The sample carries about 83,000 clones, 84% recorded once. The input for sequencing was CD4+ or CD8+ T cells sorted from blood, taken in a trial of the OX40 agonist ivuxolimab. Source of these receptors: an adult with an advanced solid tumor such as melanoma, head and neck, liver or kidney cancer.

This clone was seen more than once but under ten times. CDR3 region: CAWRRVDTEAFF. The CDR3 bases are TGTGCCTGGAGGAGGGTCGACACTGAAGCTTTCTTT. The V and J genes are TRBV30 and TRBJ1-1; D gene unclear. Looked up from germline, CDR1 is GTSNPN and CDR2 is SVGIG (reference sequence). The CDR3 extends over 12 amino acids. The germline V and J ends were trimmed by 3 bases and 3 bases, with 8 bases remaining between them.

The V gene is TRBV4-2, the J gene TRBJ2-1, with 14 positions matching TRBD2. CDR1 and CDR2 (germline): LGHNA, YNFKEQ. V dropped 6 bases and J dropped 0; count of bases not matched to a gene: 1. This CDR3 spans 16 amino acids. The chain's CDR3 is CASRGTSGSSYNEQFF. DNA of the CDR3: TGTGCCAGCAGGGGGACTAGCGGGAGCTCCTACAATGAGCAGTTCTTC.

The rearrangement uses TRBV6-6 and TRBJ2-7, with D tentatively TRBD2 (6 bases). The germline gives CDR1 MNHNY, CDR2 SVGAGI (reference sequence). This CDR3 region has 15 residues. V was cut by 6 bases and J by 2 bases, with 17 bases left in between. This CDR3 is CASRRDRDFTYEQYF. The CDR3 coding sequence is TGTGCCAGCAGGCGCGACCGGGACTTCACCTACGAGCAGTACTTC.

This sequence joins TRBV18 and TRBJ1-1; no reliable D call. In germline, CDR1 is KGHSH, CDR2 LQKENI. Trimming removed 3 bases at V and 10 bases at J, with 12 bases between. The CDR3 consists of 12 residues. CDR3 in DNA: TGTGCCAGCTCACCCGACCCGGCGGGAGCTTTCTTT. Protein sequence: CASSPDPAGAFF.

In DNA, the CDR3 is TGTGCCAGCAGCGTCTCCAACAGCAACTATGGCTACACCTTC. This gives the protein CASSVSNSNYGYTF. The rearrangement uses TRBV9 and TRBJ1-2; D not resolved. Germline V CDR1 and CDR2: SGDLS, YYNGEE. V dropped 2 bases and J dropped 2 bases, with 10 bases sitting between them. CDR3 length: 14 amino acids.

This chain connects TRBV7-6 to TRBJ2-5, with no clear D. This CDR3 contains 13 residues. V lost 5 bases to trimming and J lost 0 bases, with 7 bases between them. Per the germline V gene, CDR1 is SGHVS and CDR2 is FNYEAQ. Here the CDR3 DNA reads TGTGCCAGCAGCACCCTGTACCAAGAGACCCAGTACTTC. Amino acid sequence: CASSTLYQETQYF. The whole variable domain, filled in from reference TRBV7-6 and TRBJ2-5, reads GAGVSQSPRYKVTKRGQDVALRCDPISGHVSLYWYRQALGQGPEFLTYFNYEAQQDKSGLPNDRFSAERPEGSISTLTIQRTEQRDSAMYRCASSTLYQETQYFGPGTRLLVL.

The chain employs TRBV5-1 and TRBJ1-3, with a tentative D call TRBD1 (6 bases). Per the germline V gene, CDR1 is SGHRS and CDR2 is YFSETQ. There are 15 residues in the CDR3. The ends were cut back, 3 bases at V and 2 bases at J, with 12 bases in the middle. CDR3 coding DNA: TGCGCCAGCAGCTCCGACGGGGGCGCTGGAAACACCATATATTTT. Translation gives CASSSDGGAGNTIYF.

The chain combines TRBV6-5 with TRBJ2-7; D is perhaps TRBD1 or TRBD2 (5 bases each). Germline CDR1 MNHEY, CDR2 SVGAGI. V lost 5 bases and J 2 bases, leaving 13 bases between the germline ends. This CDR3 has 14 residues. The CDR3 coding sequence is TGTGCCAGCAGTCTATGGGACCCCCCCTACGAGCAGTACTTC. Protein sequence: CASSLWDPPYEQYF.

This sequence joins TRBV5-1 and TRBJ1-2; unclear D gene. This CDR3 comprises 16 residues. Trimming cost V 0 bases and J 0 bases, with 12 bases left between them. Germline lookup yields CDR1 SGHRS and CDR2 YFSETQ. This CDR3 reads CASSLGVVGTNYGYTF. The CDR3 nucleotides are TGCGCCAGCAGCTTGGGGGTGGTAGGGACTAACTATGGCTACACCTTC.

The chain is built from TRBV27 and TRBJ2-7, with a weak D call TRBD2 (5 bases). V lost 6 bases and J 2 bases, leaving 14 bases between the germline ends. Germline assignment: CDR1 MNHEY and CDR2 SMNVEV (reference sequence). The CDR3 loop spans 14 amino acids. CDR3 bases: TGTGCCAGCAGAAGGACCCGGGGAACCTACGAGCAGTACTTC. Residues: CASRRTRGTYEQYF.

The chain links TRBV11-1 to TRBJ2-7, with no clear D. V lost 3 bases to trimming and J lost 3 bases, with 9 bases between them. The CDR3 is made up of 13 amino acids. Germline CDR1 is SGHAT and CDR2 is FQDESV (reference sequence). As DNA, the CDR3 is TGTGCCAGCAGCTTTACAGAGCTCTACGAGCAGTACTTC. Its translation: CASSFTELYEQYF.

The CDR3 coding sequence is TGCGCCAGCAGCTTCCGCGGGGCGGTTGATACAAACACCGGGGAGCTGTTTTTT. This encodes CASSFRGAVDTNTGELFF. This sequence joins TRBV5-1 and TRBJ2-2; perhaps TRBD2 as D (6 bases). The CDR3 sequence is 18 residues long. Trimming took 2 bases from V and 2 from J, leaving 19 bases between them. Germline V lookup: CDR1 SGHRS, CDR2 YFSETQ.

V gene TRBV19 combines with J gene TRBJ2-7; D might be TRBD1 (6 bases). This CDR3 contains 17 residues. Germline V gene data show CDR1 as LNHDA and CDR2 as SQIVND (reference sequence). V was clipped by 4 bases and J by 0 bases, with 19 bases between them. The CDR3: CASSTRHSGAFSYEQYF. The CDR3 nucleotides are TGTGCCAGTAGTACGCGTCATTCAGGGGCCTTCTCCTACGAGCAGTACTTC.

The chain employs TRBV19 and TRBJ1-2, with D hard to call. Germline V lookup: CDR1 LNHDA, CDR2 SQIVND (reference sequence). Trimming took 1 base from V and 0 from J, leaving 9 bases between them. This CDR3 comprises 15 residues. CDR3 loop: CASSIVGNPNYGYTF. DNA for the CDR3: TGTGCCAGTAGTATAGTCGGCAACCCTAACTATGGCTACACCTTC.

This clone was seen a handful of times. This chain links TRBV5-1 with TRBJ1-4; D unresolved. The germline V gene has CDR1 SGHRS and CDR2 YFSETQ. With 8 bases removed from V and 2 bases from J, the gap between germline ends came to 13 bases. This CDR3 is 14 amino acids long. For the CDR3, the DNA is TGCGCCAGTTCGGTGGGGTGGACTAATGAAAAACTGTTTTTT. It is translated as CASSVGWTNEKLFF. The entire variable domain, with the rest obtained from reference TRBV5-1 and TRBJ1-4, is as follows: KAGVTQTPRYLIKTRGQQVTLSCSPISGHRSVSWYQQTPGQGLQFLFEYFSETQRNKGNFPGRFSGRQFSNSRSEMNVSTLELGDSALYLCASSVGWTNEKLFFGSGTQLSVL.

The V and J genes are TRBV20-1 and TRBJ2-5; no clear D gene. Looked up from germline, CDR1 is DFQATT and CDR2 is SNEGSKA (reference sequence). V lost 5 bases and J 5 bases, leaving 6 bases between the germline ends. The CDR3 extends over 10 amino acids. The CDR3: CSARQETQYF. In DNA, the CDR3 is TGCAGTGCTCGCCAGGAGACCCAGTACTTC.

This chain connects TRBV15 to TRBJ1-6; possible D gene TRBD1, 5 bases. Trimming removed 6 bases at V and 8 bases at J, with 11 bases between. The CDR3 spans 13 residues. In germline, CDR1 is LNHNV, CDR2 YYDKDF (reference sequence). CDR3 sequence reads: CATRAGPYSPLHF. The CDR3 nucleotides are TGTGCCACCAGGGCGGGGCCGTATTCACCCCTCCACTTT.